This T cell receptor beta chain was profiled in a study of vaccination and CD4 T cells after COVID-19. As for the study in general: The stimulus for the cells was overlapping spike peptides derived from SARS-CoV-2, HCoV-NL63, HCoV-OC43 and HCoV-229E.

Comments on this clonotype: As yet, its antigen is unknown.

Stated time point: late sampling 161 to 241 days after vaccination in a few convalescent patients. Sample treatment: approximately 10-day PBMC culture with coronavirus spike peptide pools or control peptides (ViraFEST assay). Antigen-specific T cell expansion with peptide pools preceded TCR sequencing in the ViraFEST approach. Negative selection yielded CD4+ T cells from day-10 cultures. The assay that was used to sequence DNA from cultured CD4+ T cells was the Oncomine TCR Beta short-read assay. From the PCR reads, TCRdb called clonotypes with MiXCR, one entry per CDR3 protein. The sample includes approximately 20,000 distinct CDR3 sequences, about a third of them seen just once. Source: CD4+ T cells from blood, cultured in vitro, taken about 7 months after SARS-CoV-2 vaccination. The receptor comes from a human donor who had recovered from COVID-19.

The CDR3 loop reads CASSLFWDPGGYTF. In DNA, the CDR3 is TGTGCCAGCAGTCTATTTTGGGACCCGGGGGGCTACACCTTC. The rearrangement links TRBV28 to TRBJ1-2; D may be TRBD1 (5 bases). V lost 5 bases and J 8 bases, leaving 18 bases between the germline ends. The CDR3 has 14 residues. Germline V lookup: CDR1 MDHEN, CDR2 SYDVKM.